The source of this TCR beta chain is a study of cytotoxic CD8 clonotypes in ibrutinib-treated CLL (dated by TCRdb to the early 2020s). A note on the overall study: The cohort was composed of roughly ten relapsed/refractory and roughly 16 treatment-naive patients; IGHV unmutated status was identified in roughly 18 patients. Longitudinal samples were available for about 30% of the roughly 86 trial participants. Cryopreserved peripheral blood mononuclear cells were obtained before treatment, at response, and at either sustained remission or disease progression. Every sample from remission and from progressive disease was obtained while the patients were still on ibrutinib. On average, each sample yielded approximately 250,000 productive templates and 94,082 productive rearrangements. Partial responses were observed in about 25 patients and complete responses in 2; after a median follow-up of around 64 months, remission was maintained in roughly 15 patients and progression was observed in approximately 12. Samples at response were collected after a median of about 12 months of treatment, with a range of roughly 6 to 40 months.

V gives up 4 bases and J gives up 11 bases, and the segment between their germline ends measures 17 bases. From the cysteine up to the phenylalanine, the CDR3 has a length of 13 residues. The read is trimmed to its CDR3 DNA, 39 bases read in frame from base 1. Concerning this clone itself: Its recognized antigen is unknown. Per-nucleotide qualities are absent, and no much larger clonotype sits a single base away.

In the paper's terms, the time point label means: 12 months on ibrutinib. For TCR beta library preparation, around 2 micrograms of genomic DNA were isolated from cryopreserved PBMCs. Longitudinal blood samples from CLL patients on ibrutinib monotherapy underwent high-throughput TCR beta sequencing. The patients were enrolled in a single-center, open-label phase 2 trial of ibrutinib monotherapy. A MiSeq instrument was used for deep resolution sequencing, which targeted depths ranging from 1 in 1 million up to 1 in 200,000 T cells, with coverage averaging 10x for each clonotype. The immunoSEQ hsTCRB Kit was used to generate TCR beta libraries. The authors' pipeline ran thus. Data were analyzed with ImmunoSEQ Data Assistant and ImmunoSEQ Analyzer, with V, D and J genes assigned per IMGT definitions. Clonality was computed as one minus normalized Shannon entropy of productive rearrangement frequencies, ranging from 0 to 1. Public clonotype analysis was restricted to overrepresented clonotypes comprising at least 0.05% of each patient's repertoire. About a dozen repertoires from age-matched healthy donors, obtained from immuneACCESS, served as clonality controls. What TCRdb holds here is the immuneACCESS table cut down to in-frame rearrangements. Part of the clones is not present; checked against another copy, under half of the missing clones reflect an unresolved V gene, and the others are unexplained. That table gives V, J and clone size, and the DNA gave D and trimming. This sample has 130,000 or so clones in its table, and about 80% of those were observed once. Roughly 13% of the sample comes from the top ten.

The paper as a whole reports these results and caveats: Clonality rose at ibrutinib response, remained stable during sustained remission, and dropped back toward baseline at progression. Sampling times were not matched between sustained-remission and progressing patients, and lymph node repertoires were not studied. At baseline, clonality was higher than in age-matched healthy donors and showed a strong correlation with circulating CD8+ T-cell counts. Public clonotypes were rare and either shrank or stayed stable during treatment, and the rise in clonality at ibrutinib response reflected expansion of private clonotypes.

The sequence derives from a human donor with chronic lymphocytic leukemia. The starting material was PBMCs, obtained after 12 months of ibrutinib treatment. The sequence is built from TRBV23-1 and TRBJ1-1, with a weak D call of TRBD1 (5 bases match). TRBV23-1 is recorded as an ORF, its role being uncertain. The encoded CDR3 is CASSPYGGRYAFF. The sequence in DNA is TGCGCCAGCAGTCCCTATGGGGGGAGGTATGCTTTCTTT.